Following are 16 T cell receptor beta chains from one sample sequenced in a study of shared clonotypes between healthy human individuals. The method was immunoSEQ multiplex PCR; TCRdb's version includes in-frame clones alone and lacks a portion of them. The sample lists roughly 1,000,000 clones, more than 75% occurring once. The sequenced material came from memory CD4+ T cells from PBMCs. Indicated subset: CD45RA-negative fraction. The receptors stem from a man between 18 and 29 years old in good health. Some clones in this sample may be carry-over from other donors' samples.

This clone was seen only a few times. The chain recombines TRBV4-2 with TRBJ1-4, with D uncertain. The CDR3 is made up of 16 amino acids. Looked up from germline, CDR1 is LGHNA and CDR2 is YNFKEQ. V lost 4 bases, J lost 0 bases, and 12 bases lay in between. The CDR3 nucleotides read TGTGCCAGCAGCCGGTCGACGGAGGCAACTAATGAAAAACTGTTTTTT. It yields the protein CASSRSTEATNEKLFF.

The chain is built from TRBV6-6 and TRBJ2-7; no definite D call. CDR1 and CDR2 (germline): MNHNY, SVGAGI (reference sequence). Trimming pared 2 bases from V and 6 bases from J, leaving 11 bases between. The CDR3 consists of 13 residues. CDR3 amino acids: CASSYMWLAEQYF. CDR3 sequence (DNA): TGTGCCAGCAGTTACATGTGGCTCGCCGAGCAGTACTTC.

This clone showed up just once. One end of the junction varies from germline; a read error may be responsible. The chain has TRBV28 and TRBJ2-1; D not resolved. The CDR3 consists of 11 residues. Per germline, CDR1 MDHEN and CDR2 SYDVKM. CDR3 protein: CASSLLERPVF. CDR3 coding DNA: TGTGCCAGCAGTTTGCTGGAGAGACCCGTCTTC.

This chain uses TRBV9 with TRBJ2-1; D may be TRBD1 (6 bases). Trimming pared 10 bases from V and 10 bases from J, leaving 30 bases between. The germline V gene encodes CDR1 SGDLS and CDR2 YYNGEE. CDR3 size: 16 residues. The CDR3, as DNA: TGTGCCCGACTCTTTAGAACAGGGACACCATTTGGGGAGCAGTTCTTC. Amino acids: CARLFRTGTPFGEQFF.

Here the CDR3 reads CGTGGSYEQYF. The DNA of the CDR3 is TGCGGGACAGGGGGCTCCTACGAGCAGTACTTC. This chain uses TRBV20-1 with TRBJ2-7, with 11 bases aligning to TRBD1. The CDR3 length is 11 residues. The V gene's germline CDR1 is DFQATT and CDR2 SNEGSKA (reference sequence).

The chain is built from TRBV18 and TRBJ2-7, with D perhaps matching TRBD1 (6 bases). Per the germline V gene, CDR1 is KGHSH and CDR2 is LQKENI. Trimming took 4 bases from V and 0 from J, leaving 10 bases between them. The CDR3 sequence is 14 residues long. The CDR3 sequence: CASSRDISSYEQYF. In nucleotides, the CDR3 is TGTGCCAGCTCACGGGACATCAGCTCCTACGAGCAGTACTTC.

CDR3 in amino acids: CASSTTSGRSYEQYF. CDR3 DNA sequence: TGTGCCAGCAGCACGACTAGCGGGAGGTCCTACGAGCAGTACTTC. V is TRBV7-2 and J is TRBJ2-5; 13 nucleotides line up with TRBD2. The tail of the sequence fits TRBJ2-7 better, so the J call may be wrong. The CDR3 runs to 15 residues. The germline gives CDR1 SGHTA, CDR2 FQGNSA.

The gene calls are TRBV2 and TRBJ2-6; D is ambiguous. Trimming left V 7 bases short and J 0 bases short, with 10 bases between. This CDR3 spans 15 amino acids. Per germline, CDR1 SNHLY and CDR2 FYNNEI. DNA for the CDR3: TGTGCCAGCATTCGAGATCCCTCTGGGGCCAACGTCCTGACTTTC. Protein product: CASIRDPSGANVLTF.

The chain recombines TRBV20-1 with TRBJ1-1; D uncertain. Germline values: CDR1 DFQATT, CDR2 SNEGSKA (reference sequence). CDR3 length: 11 residues. V shed 1 base and J shed 11 bases, with 11 bases lying between them. CDR3 sequence reads: CSARGAWAAFF. The CDR3 DNA reads as TGCAGTGCTAGAGGGGCTTGGGCCGCTTTCTTT.

The rearrangement uses TRBV6-1 and TRBJ2-3; 12 bases agree with TRBD1. J lost 7 bases, V lost 9 bases, and 11 bases had no gene match. This CDR3 is 15 amino acids long. Germline CDR1 MNHNS, CDR2 SASEGT. CDR3 DNA sequence: TGTGCCAGTGACCCCGGGACAGGGGGCTCTTATACGCAGTATTTT. Translated, it gives CASDPGTGGSYTQYF.

The chain has TRBV4-3 and TRBJ2-5; a possible D gene is TRBD2 (5 bases). The CDR3 runs 14 residues. The ends were cut back, 0 bases at V and 5 bases at J, with 10 bases in the middle. Germline CDR1 is LGHNA and CDR2 is YSLEER. The chain's CDR3 is CASSQDRTSETQYF. DNA of the CDR3: TGCGCCAGCAGCCAAGACCGGACTTCGGAGACCCAGTACTTC.

The chain combines TRBV19 with TRBJ2-1; 8 bases line up with TRBD2. This CDR3 is 13 amino acids long. Germline assignment: CDR1 LNHDA and CDR2 SQIVND (reference sequence). Trimming cost V 7 bases and J 7 bases; bases outside gene matches: 6. This CDR3 is CASKKRESNEQFF. The CDR3 DNA follows: TGTGCCAGTAAGAAGCGGGAGTCAAATGAGCAGTTCTTC.

The CDR3 nucleotides are TGCGCCAGCAGCCTCGCCTCCCCCCCCAATGAGCAGTTCTTC. Protein product: CASSLASPPNEQFF. V gene TRBV5-1 combines with J gene TRBJ2-1, with unresolved D. From germline, CDR1 is SGHRS and CDR2 YFSETQ. Deletions cut 4 bases from V and 6 bases from J, with 14 bases between. The CDR3 consists of 14 residues.

The gene calls are TRBV7-9 and TRBJ2-7; TRBD2 agrees at 9 bases. The CDR3 extends over 15 amino acids. Germline-derived CDR1 and CDR2 are SEHNR and FQNEAQ (reference sequence). V gave up 3 bases and J gave up 1 base; unmatched junction bases: 4. The CDR3 region has the DNA TGTGCCAGCAGCTTGGCTAGCGGGGCTTCCTACGAGCAGTACTTC. Its translation: CASSLASGASYEQYF.

The chain couples TRBV6-1 to TRBJ2-7; D is perhaps TRBD2 (6 bases). CDR1 and CDR2 from the germline V gene are MNHNS and SASEGT. V was pared by 5 bases and J by 3 bases, with 14 bases between. The CDR3 sequence is 14 residues long. This CDR3 reads CASSPPRGSYEQYF. In nucleotides, the CDR3 is TGTGCCAGCAGTCCCCCTCGGGGGAGCTACGAGCAGTACTTC.

The chain is built from TRBV7-9 and TRBJ2-7; D possibly corresponds to TRBD1 (7 bases). V shed 2 bases and J shed 7 bases, with 9 bases lying between them. The CDR3 is made up of 12 amino acids. Germline values: CDR1 SEHNR, CDR2 FQNEAQ (reference sequence). The CDR3 bases are TGTGCCAGCAGCTTACAGGGGGGAGAGCAGTACTTC. Translating gives CASSLQGGEQYF.